This record looks at one TCR beta chain sequence and its context. As yet, its antigen is unknown. The TCRbeta library incorporated unique molecular identifiers. TCRdb ran MiXCR on the PCR reads and lists one entry per CDR3 protein. The sample has about 980,000 distinct CDR3 sequences, about 29% seen once; the top ten hold over 25%. This sample is part of a study of T-cell reconstitution after alpha-beta-depleted transplantation in children. The germline gives CDR1 SGHVS, CDR2 FQNEAQ. V gave up 1 base and J gave up 2 bases; unmatched junction bases: 8. The CDR3 is 19 amino acids. Study-level points and caveats: Elevated TCRbeta diversity at day 60 was traced, in some patients, to surviving recipient T cells and thymic progenitors. A year post-transplant, T-cell counts and diversity derived mostly from newly produced T cells. Several hundred expanded graft clones reportedly supplied alpha-beta T cells about two months after transplant.

This receptor was identified in a boy younger than two who had a stem cell transplant for SCID, so the T cells may come from the graft donor. Source: PBMCs, mostly from graft donor cells, taken 360 days after TCRalphabeta/CD19-depleted stem cell transplant. V and J are TRBV7-8 and TRBJ2-3; 14 nucleotides match TRBD2. CDR3 sequence (DNA): TGTGCCAGCAGCTTAGTTCCAGGACTAGCGGGGGGTGTCACAGATACGCAGTATTTT. It yields the protein CASSLVPGLAGGVTDTQYF.